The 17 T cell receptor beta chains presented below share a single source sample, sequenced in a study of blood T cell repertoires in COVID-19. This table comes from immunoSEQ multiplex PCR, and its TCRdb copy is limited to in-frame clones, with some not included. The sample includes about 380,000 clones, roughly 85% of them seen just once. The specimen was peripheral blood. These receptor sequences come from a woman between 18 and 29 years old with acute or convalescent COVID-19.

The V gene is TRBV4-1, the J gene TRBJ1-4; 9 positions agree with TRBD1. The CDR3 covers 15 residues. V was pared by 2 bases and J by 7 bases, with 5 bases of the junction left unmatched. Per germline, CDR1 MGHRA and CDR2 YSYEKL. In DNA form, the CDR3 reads TGCGCCAGCAGCCAACCTACAGGGGGCGTTGAAAAACTGTTTTTT. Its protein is CASSQPTGGVEKLFF.

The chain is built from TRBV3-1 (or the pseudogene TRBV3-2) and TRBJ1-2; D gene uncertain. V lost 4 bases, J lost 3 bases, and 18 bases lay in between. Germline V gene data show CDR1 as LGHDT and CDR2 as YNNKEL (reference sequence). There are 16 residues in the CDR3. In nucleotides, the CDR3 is TGTGCCAGCAGCCTTACTAGACCTGGTTATGACTATGGCTACACCTTC. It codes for CASSLTRPGYDYGYTF.

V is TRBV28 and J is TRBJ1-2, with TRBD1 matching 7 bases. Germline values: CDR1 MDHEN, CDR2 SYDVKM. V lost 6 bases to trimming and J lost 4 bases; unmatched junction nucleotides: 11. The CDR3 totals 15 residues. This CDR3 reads CASRLGGWDSYGYTF. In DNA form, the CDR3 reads TGTGCCAGCAGACTAGGAGGGTGGGACAGCTATGGCTACACCTTC.

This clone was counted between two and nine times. CDR3 bases: TGTGCCACCAGCAAACTTCACGACAGCGGGTATAGCAATCAGCCCCAGCATTTT. This translates into CATSKLHDSGYSNQPQHF. The rearrangement joins TRBV15 to TRBJ1-5; D is possibly TRBD1 (5 bases). The germline V and J ends were trimmed by 4 bases and 0 bases, with 19 bases remaining between them. The CDR3 contains 18 residues. Germline CDR1 reads LNHNV; CDR2 reads YYDKDF (reference sequence).

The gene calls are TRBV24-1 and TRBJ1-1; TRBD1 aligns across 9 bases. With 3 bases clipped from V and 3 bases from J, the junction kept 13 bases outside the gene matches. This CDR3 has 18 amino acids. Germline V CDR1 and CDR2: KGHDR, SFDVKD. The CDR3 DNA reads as TGTGCCACCAGTGATAACCAAATTAAACAGGGGGCTTACACTGAAGCTTTCTTT. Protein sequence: CATSDNQIKQGAYTEAFF.

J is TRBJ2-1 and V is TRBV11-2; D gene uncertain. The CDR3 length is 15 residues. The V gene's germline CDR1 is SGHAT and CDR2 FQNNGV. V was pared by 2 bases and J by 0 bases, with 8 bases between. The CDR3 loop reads CASSLHLSSYNEQFF. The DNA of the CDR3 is TGTGCCAGCAGCTTACATCTGAGCTCCTACAATGAGCAGTTCTTC.

CDR3 DNA: TGTGCCAGCAGCAACAGGGTAATGAACACTGAAGCTTTCTTT. Residues: CASSNRVMNTEAFF. V is TRBV27 and J is TRBJ1-1; perhaps TRBD1 as D (6 bases). Germline loops: CDR1 MNHEY, CDR2 SMNVEV (reference sequence). This CDR3 spans 14 amino acids. V was cut by 6 bases and J by 0 bases, with 11 bases left in between.

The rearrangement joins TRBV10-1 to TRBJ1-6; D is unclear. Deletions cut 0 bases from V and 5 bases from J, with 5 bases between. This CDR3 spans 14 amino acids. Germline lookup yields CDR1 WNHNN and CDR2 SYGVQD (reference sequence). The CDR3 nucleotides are TGCGCCAGCAGTGAGTCGCCGGATAATTCACCCCTCCACTTT. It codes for CASSESPDNSPLHF.

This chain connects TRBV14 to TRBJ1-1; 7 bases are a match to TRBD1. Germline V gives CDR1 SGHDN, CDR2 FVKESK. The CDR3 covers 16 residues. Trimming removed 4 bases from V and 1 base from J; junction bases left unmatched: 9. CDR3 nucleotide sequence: TGTGCCAGCAGCCTGGACCCGGGACAGCAGAACACTGAAGCTTTCTTT. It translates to CASSLDPGQQNTEAFF.

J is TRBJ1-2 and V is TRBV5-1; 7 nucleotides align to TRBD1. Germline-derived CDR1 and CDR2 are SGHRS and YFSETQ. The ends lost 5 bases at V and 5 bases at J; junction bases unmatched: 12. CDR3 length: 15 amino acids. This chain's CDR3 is CASSYRREGAYGYTF. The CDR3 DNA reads TGCGCCAGCAGTTACCGACGGGAGGGGGCTTATGGCTACACCTTC.

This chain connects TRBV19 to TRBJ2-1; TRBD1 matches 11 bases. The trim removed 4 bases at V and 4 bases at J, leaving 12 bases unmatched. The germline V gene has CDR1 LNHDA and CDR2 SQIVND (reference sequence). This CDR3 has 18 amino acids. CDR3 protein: CASSKGTGGSSGYNEQFF. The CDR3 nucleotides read TGTGCCAGTAGTAAGGGGACAGGGGGGTCTAGCGGTTACAATGAGCAGTTCTTC.

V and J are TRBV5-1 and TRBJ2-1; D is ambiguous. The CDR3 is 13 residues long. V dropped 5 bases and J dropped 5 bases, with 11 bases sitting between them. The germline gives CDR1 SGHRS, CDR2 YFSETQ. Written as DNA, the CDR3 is TGCGCCAGCAGAGAGGCTATTAACAATGAGCAGTTCTTC. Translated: CASREAINNEQFF.

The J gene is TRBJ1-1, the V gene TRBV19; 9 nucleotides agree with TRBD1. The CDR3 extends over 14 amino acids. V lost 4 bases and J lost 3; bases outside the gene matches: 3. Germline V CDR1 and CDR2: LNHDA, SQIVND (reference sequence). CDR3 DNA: TGTGCCAGTAGTACGGGACAGGGACACACTGAAGCTTTCTTT. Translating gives CASSTGQGHTEAFF.

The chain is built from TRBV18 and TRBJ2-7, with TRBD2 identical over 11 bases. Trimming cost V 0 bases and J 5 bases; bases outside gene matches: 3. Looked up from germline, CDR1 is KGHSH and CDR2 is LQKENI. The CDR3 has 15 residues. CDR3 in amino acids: CASSPPLAGVNEQYF. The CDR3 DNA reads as TGTGCCAGCTCACCACCACTAGCGGGAGTCAACGAGCAGTACTTC.

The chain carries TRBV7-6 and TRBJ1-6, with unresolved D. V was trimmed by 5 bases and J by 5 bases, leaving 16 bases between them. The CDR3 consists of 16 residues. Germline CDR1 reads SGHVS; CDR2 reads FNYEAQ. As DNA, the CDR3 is TGTGCCAGCAGCCCAAGGCCCCCGGAGGATAATTCACCCCTCCACTTT. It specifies CASSPRPPEDNSPLHF.

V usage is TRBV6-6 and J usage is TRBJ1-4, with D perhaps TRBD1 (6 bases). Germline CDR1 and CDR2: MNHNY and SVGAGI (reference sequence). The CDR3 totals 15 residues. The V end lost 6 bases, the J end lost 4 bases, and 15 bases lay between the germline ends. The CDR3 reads CASRYKDSYNEKLFF. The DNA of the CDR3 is TGTGCCAGCAGATATAAGGACAGTTATAATGAAAAACTGTTTTTT.

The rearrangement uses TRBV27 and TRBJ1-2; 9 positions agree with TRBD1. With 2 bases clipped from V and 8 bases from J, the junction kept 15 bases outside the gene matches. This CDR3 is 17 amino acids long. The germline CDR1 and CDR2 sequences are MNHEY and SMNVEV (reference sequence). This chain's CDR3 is CASSLGPTGQGSQGYTF. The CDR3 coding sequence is TGTGCCAGCAGTTTAGGGCCCACGGGACAGGGAAGTCAAGGCTACACCTTC.